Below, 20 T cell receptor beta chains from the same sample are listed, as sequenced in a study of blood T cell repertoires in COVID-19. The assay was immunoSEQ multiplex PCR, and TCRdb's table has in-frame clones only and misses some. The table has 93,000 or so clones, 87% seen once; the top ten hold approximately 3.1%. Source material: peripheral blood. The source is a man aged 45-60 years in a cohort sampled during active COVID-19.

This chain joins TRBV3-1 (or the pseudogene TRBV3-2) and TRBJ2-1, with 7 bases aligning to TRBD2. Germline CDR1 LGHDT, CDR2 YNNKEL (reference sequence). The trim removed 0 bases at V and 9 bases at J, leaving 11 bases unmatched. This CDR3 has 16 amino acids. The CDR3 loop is CASSQEGGGPTGEQFF. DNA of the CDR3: TGTGCCAGCAGCCAAGAGGGCGGGGGTCCAACGGGTGAGCAGTTCTTC.

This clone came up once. In DNA form, the CDR3 reads TGTGCCAGCAGTGAACAGAACTATGGCTACACCTTC. Protein: CASSEQNYGYTF. The rearrangement joins TRBV25-1 to TRBJ1-2; unclear D gene. This CDR3 contains 12 residues. Germline V lookup: CDR1 MGHDK, CDR2 SYGVNS. Trimming left V 2 bases short and J 2 bases short, with 3 bases between.

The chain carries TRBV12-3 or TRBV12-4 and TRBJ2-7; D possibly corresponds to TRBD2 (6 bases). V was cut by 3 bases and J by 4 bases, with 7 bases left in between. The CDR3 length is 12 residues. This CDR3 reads CASSFGGYEQYV. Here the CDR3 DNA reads TGTGCCAGCAGTTTCGGGGGTTACGAGCAGTACGTC.

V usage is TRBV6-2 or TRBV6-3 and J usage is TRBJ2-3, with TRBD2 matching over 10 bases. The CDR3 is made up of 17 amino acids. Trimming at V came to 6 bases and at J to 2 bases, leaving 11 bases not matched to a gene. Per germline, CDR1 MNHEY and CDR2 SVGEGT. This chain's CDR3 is CASSPILTSGDTDTQYF. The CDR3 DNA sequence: TGTGCCAGCAGCCCAATCCTAACTAGCGGGGACACAGATACGCAGTATTTT.

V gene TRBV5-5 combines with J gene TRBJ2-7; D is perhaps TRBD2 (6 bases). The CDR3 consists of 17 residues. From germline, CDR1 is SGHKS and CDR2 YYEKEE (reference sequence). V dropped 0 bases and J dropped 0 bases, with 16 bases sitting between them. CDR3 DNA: TGTGCCAGCAGCTTGGCCGGGGGAGAATTAAGCTCCTACGAGCAGTACGTC. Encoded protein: CASSLAGGELSSYEQYV.

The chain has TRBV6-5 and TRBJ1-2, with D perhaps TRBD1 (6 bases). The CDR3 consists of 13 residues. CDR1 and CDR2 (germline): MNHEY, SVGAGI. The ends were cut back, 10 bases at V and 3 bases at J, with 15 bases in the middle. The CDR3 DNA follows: TGTGCCACCGGGGACAAACGTTACTATGGCTACACCTTC. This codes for CATGDKRYYGYTF.

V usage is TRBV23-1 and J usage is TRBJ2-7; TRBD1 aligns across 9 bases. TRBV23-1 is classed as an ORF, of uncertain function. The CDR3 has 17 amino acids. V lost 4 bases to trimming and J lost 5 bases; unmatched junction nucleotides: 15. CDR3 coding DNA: TGCGCCAGCAGTCGACAAAGAACCGGGACAGGGAGGGACGAGCAGTACGTC. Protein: CASSRQRTGTGRDEQYV.

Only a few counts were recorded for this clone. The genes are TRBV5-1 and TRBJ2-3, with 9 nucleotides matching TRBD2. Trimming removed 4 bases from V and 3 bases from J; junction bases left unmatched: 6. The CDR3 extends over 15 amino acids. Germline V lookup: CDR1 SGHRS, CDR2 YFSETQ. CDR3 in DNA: TGCGCCAGCAGCAAGTGGACTAGCGCGACAGATACGCAGTATTTT. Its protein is CASSKWTSATDTQYF.

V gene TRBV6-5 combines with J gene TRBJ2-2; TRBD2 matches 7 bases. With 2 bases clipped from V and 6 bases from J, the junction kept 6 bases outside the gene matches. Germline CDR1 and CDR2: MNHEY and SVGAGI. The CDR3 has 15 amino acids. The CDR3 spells CASSYLWGGAGELFF. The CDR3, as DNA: TGTGCCAGCAGTTACCTCTGGGGGGGAGCCGGGGAGCTGTTTTTT.

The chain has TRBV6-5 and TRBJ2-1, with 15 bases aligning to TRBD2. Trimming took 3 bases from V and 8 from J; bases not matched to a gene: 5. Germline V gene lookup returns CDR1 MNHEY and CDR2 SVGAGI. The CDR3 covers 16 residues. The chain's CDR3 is CASSYGLAGGRHEQFF. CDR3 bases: TGTGCCAGCAGTTATGGACTAGCGGGGGGGCGGCATGAGCAGTTCTTC.

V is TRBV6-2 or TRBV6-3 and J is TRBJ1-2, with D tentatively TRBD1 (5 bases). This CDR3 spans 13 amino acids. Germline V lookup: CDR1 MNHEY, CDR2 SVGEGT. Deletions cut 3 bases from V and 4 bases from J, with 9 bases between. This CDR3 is CASSYDSIYGYTF. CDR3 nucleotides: TGTGCCAGCAGTTATGACAGTATCTATGGCTACACCTTC.

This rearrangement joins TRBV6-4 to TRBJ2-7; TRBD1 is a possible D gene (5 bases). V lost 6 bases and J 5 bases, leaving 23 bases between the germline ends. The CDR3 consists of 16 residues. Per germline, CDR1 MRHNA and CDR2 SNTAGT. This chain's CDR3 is CASSDLGQDLRNEQYV. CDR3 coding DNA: TGTGCCAGCAGCGATTTGGGGCAGGACCTTCGGAACGAGCAGTACGTC.

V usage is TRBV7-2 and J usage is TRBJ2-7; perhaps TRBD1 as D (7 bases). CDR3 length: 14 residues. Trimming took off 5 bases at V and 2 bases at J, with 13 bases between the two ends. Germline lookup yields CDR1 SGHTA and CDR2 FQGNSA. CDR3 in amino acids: CASSTRDRPYEQYF. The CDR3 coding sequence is TGTGCCAGCAGCACGCGGGACAGACCCTACGAGCAGTACTTC. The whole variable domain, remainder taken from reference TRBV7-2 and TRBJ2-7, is GAGVSQSPSNKVTEKGKDVELRCDPISGHTALYWYRQSLGQGLEFLIYFQGNSAPDKSGLPSDRFSAERTGGSVSTLTIQRTQQEDSAVYLCASSTRDRPYEQYFGPGTRLTVT.

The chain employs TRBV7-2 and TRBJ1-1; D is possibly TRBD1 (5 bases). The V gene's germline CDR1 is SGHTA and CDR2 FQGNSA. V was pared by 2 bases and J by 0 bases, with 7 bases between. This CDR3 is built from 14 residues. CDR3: CASSLRGMNTEAFF. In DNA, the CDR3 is TGTGCCAGCAGCTTACGGGGGATGAACACTGAAGCTTTCTTT.

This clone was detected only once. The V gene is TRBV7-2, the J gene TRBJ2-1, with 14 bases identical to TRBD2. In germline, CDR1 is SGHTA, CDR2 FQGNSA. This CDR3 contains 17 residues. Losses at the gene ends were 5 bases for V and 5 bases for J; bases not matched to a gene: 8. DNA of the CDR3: TGTGCCAGCAGCCCACCCCGACTAGCGGGGGGGGACAATGAGCAGTTCTTC. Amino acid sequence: CASSPPRLAGGDNEQFF.

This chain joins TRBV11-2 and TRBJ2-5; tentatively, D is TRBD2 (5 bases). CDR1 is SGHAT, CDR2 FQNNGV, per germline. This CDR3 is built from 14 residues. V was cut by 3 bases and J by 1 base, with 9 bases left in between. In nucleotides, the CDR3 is TGTGCCAGCAGCTTTGTAGGACTCCAAGAGACCCAGTACTTC. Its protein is CASSFVGLQETQYF.

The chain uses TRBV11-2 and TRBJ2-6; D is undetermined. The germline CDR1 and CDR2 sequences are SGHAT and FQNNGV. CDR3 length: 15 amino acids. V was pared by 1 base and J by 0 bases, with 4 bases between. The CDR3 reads CASSLADSGANVLTF. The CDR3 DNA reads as TGTGCCAGCAGCTTAGCAGACTCTGGGGCCAACGTCCTGACTTTC.

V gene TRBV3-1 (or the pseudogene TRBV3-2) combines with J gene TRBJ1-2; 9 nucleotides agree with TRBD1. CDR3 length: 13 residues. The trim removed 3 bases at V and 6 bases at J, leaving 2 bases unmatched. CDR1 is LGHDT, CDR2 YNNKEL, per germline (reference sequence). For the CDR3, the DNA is TGTGCCAGCAGCCAGACAGGGGGAGATGGCTACACCTTC. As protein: CASSQTGGDGYTF.

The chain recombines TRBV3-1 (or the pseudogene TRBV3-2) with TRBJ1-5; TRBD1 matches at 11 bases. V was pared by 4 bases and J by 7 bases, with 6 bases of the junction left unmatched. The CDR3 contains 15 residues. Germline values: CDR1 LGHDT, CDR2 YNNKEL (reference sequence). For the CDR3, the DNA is TGTGCCAGCAGCCTCACCGGGACAGGGGGACAGCCCCAGCATTTT. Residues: CASSLTGTGGQPQHF.

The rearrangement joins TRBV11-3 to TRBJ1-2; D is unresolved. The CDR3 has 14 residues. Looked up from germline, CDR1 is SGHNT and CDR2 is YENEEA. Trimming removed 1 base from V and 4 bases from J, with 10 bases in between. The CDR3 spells CASSLGMAGYGYTF. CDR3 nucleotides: TGTGCCAGCAGCTTAGGCATGGCAGGCTATGGCTACACCTTC.